This T cell receptor (beta chain) originates from a study of long-term antiretroviral therapy in people with HIV. CDR3 length equals 14 residues. CDR1 is SQVTM, CDR2 ANQGSEA, per germline. The junction had 7 bases not matched to a gene; V was cut back by 4 bases and J by 4 bases. The authors ran the immunoSEQ assay, v3.0, at survey level. TCRdb's copy holds only in-frame clones and misses some; the assay was immunoSEQ multiplex PCR. The sample lists 28,000 or so clones, 65% to 85% occurring once. The V and J genes are TRBV29-1 and TRBJ2-3; 8 bases fit TRBD1. The clonotype was recovered from a man between 18 and 35 years old with HIV. Source: unsorted PBMCs, taken 0.4 years after starting antiretroviral therapy. The CDR3 DNA reads TGCAGCGTTGCGGACAGGGTTCCCCCAGATACGCAGTATTTT. Protein product: CSVADRVPPDTQYF.